The rows below give T cell receptor beta chains drawn from one sample of a study of cytomegalovirus exposure and HLA in healthy donors. This table comes from immunoSEQ multiplex PCR, and its TCRdb copy is limited to in-frame clones, with some not included. Among approximately 160,000 clones listed, roughly 86% were seen once. The specimen sequenced was PBMCs. All receptors derive from a woman younger than 35 in good health and CMV-seropositive. Each CDR3 is given with its conserved first and last residue.

>TRBJ1-1|TRBV6-6
CASSNDRGNTEAFF
>TRBJ2-7|TRBV19
CASSSPGTGVYEQYF
>TRBJ2-1|TRBV5-8
CASSFRSRAWTSSYNEQFF
>TRBJ2-6|TRBV5-1
CASSFNRIQSGANVLTF
>TRBJ2-2|TRBV6-6
CASSFEYGGELFF
>TRBJ1-5|TRBV28
CASSTDFNQPQHF
>TRBJ1-5|TRBV27
CASRDRANQPQHF
>TRBJ1-2|TRBV27
CASSLRGLTFYGYTF
>TRBJ2-7|TRBV27
CASSPGLAGDEQYF
>TRBJ2-2|TRBV7-2
CASRDTRGQGNTGELFF
>TRBJ2-1|TRBV14
CASSHLGGAPQFDEQFF
>TRBJ2-7|TRBV6-5
CASSPEANYEQYF
>TRBJ2-7|TRBV11-2
CASSLSGNEQYF
>TRBJ1-1|TRBV6-5
CASSYRQQAYTEAFF
>TRBJ2-1|TRBV6-5
CASSHRVPYNEQFF
>TRBJ1-2|TRBV4-1
CASSQESGQRTGVGYGYTF
>TRBJ2-1|TRBV11-2
CASRTRGEQFF
>TRBJ1-1|TRBV10-2
CASRDRKNTEAFF
>TRBJ2-5|TRBV5-1
CASSLDRGELETQYF
>TRBJ1-1|TRBV27
CASSLGEGLEAFF
>TRBJ2-7|TRBV28
CASSLFGTGYEQYF
>TRBJ1-5|TRBV28
CASKPRDRGLQPQHF
>TRBJ2-3|TRBV19
CASSNRGSPSTDTQYF
>TRBJ2-2|TRBV5-4
CASSSISGANTGELFF
>TRBJ2-5|TRBV5-1
CASSLLGIAGGLETQYF
>TRBJ2-1|TRBV30
CAGREGYNEQFF
>TRBJ2-5|TRBV27
CASSLSPPGETQYF
>TRBJ2-1|TRBV6-4
CASSDGGNSYNEQFF
>TRBJ2-3|TRBV7-3
CASSLAGPVSTDTQYF
>TRBJ2-7|TRBV28
CASSFSIVTEVYEQYF
>TRBJ2-1|TRBV5-4
CASSFGASGSVGNEQFF
>TRBJ2-7|TRBV10-3
CAIGTNTGTLNYEQYF
>TRBJ2-7|TRBV11-3
CASSLAAAYEQYF